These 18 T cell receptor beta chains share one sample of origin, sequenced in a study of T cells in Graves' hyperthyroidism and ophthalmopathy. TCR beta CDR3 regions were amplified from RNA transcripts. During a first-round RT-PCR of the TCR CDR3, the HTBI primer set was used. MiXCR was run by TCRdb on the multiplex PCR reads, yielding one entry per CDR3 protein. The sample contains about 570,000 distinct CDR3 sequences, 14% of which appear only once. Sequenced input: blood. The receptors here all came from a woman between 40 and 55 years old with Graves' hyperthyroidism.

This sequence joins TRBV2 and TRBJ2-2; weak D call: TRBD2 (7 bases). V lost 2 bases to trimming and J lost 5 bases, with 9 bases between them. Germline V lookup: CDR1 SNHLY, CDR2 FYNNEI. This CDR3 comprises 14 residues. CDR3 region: CASSERGATGELFF. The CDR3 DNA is TGTGCCAGCAGTGAACGGGGGGCAACCGGGGAGCTGTTTTTT.

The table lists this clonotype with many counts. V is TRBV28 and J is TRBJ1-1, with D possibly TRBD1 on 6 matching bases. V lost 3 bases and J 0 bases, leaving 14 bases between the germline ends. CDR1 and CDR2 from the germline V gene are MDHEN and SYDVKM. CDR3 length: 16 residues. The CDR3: CASSFGQTFLNTEAFF. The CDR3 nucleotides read TGTGCCAGCAGTTTCGGACAGACCTTTTTGAACACTGAAGCTTTCTTT.

CDR3 in amino acids: CASSQEPAGGTDTQYF. DNA of the CDR3: TGTGCCAGCAGCCAAGAGCCCGCCGGGGGCACAGATACGCAGTATTTT. The chain recombines TRBV4-2 with TRBJ2-3; tentative D call: TRBD2 (5 bases). The CDR3 is 16 residues long. The germline V gene has CDR1 LGHNA and CDR2 YNFKEQ. V was pared by 0 bases and J by 1 base, with 11 bases between.

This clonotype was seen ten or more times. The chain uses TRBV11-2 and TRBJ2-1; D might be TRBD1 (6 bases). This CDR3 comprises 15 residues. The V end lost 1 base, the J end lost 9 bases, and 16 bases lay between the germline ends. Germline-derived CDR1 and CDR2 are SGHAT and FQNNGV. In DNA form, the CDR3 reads TGTGCCAGCAGCTTAGTAGTCCCAGGGGTAGGTGAGCAGTTCTTC. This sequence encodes CASSLVVPGVGEQFF.

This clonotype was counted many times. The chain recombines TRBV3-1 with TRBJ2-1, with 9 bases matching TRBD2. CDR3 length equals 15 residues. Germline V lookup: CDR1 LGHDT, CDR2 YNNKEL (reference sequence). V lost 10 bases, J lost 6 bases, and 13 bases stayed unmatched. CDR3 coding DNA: TGTGCCACCGGGGGGACTAGCTTGTGGGCCAATGAGCAGTTCTTC. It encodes CATGGTSLWANEQFF.

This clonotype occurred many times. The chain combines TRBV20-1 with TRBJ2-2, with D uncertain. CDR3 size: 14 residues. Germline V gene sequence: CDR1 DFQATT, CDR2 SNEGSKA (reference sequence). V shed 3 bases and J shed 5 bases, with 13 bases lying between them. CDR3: CSASYTRETGELFF. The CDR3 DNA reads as TGCAGTGCTAGTTATACCCGAGAGACCGGGGAGCTGTTTTTT.

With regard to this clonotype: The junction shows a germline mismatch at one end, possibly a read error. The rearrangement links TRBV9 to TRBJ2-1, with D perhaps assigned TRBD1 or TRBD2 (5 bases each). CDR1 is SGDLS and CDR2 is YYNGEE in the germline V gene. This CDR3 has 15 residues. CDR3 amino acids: CASSPGASLYDEQFF. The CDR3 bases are TGTGCCAGCAGCCCCGGGGCTAGTCTTTACGATGAACAGTTCTTC.

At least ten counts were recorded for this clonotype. The CDR3 here is CASQRTLANEKLFF. The CDR3 DNA is TGTGCCAGCCAAAGGACCCTAGCTAATGAAAAACTGTTTTTT. The chain uses TRBV28 and TRBJ1-4, with D hard to call. The CDR3 length is 14 residues. Germline V gives CDR1 MDHEN, CDR2 SYDVKM. Trimming took 8 bases from V and 3 from J, leaving 13 bases between them.

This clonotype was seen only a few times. The CDR3 bases are TGTGCCAGCAGAAGGGCGTCGTACACTGAAGCTTTCTTT. Its protein is CASRRASYTEAFF. This chain uses TRBV6-1 with TRBJ1-1; D is ambiguous. This CDR3 contains 13 residues. Germline V gene data show CDR1 as MNHNS and CDR2 as SASEGT. V dropped 6 bases and J dropped 3 bases, with 11 bases sitting between them.

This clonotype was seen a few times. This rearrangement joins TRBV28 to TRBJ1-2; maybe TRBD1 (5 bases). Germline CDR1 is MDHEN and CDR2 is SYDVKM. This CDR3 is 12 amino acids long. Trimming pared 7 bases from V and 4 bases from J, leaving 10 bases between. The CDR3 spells CASIGTTYGYTF. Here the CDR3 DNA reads TGTGCCAGCATAGGGACTACCTATGGCTACACCTTC.

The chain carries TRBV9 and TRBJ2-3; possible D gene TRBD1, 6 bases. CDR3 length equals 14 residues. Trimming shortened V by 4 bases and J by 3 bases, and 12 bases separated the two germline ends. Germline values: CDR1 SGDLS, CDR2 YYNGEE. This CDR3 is CASSPRQVTDTQYF. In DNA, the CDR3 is TGTGCCAGCAGCCCCCGACAGGTAACAGATACGCAGTATTTT.

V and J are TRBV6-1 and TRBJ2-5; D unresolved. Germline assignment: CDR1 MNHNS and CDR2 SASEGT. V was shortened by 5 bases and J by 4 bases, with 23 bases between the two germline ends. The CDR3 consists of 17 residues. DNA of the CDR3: TGTGCCAGCAGTAGCCCCCCTAGGACGGGTCCAAGAGAGACCCAGTACTTC. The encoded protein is CASSSPPRTGPRETQYF.

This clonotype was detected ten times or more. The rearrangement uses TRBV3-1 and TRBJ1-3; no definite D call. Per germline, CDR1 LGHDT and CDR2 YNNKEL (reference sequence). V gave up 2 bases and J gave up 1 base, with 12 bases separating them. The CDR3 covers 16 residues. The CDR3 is CASSQTGIRSGNTIYF. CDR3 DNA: TGTGCCAGCAGCCAAACGGGGATCAGGTCTGGAAACACCATATATTTT.

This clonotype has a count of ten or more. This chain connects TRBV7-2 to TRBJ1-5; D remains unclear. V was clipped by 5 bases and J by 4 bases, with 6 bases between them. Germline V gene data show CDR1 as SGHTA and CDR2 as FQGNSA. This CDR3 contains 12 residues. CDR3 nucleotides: TGTGCCAGCAGCATGGGGAATCAGCCCCAGCATTTT. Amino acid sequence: CASSMGNQPQHF.

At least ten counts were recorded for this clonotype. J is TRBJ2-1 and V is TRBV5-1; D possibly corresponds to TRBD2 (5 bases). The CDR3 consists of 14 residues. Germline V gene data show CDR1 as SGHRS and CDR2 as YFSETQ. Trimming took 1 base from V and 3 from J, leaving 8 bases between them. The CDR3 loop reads CASSLREYYNEQFF. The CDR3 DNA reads TGCGCCAGCAGCTTGAGGGAGTACTACAATGAGCAGTTCTTC.

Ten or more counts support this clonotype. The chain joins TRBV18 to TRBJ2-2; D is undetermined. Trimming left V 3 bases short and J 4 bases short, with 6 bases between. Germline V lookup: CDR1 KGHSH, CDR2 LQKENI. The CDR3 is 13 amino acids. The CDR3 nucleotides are TGTGCCAGCTCACCGGATCTCACCGGGGAGCTGTTTTTT. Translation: CASSPDLTGELFF. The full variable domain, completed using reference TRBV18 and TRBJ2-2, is NAGVMQNPRHLVRRRGQEARLRCSPMKGHSHVYWYRQLPEEGLKFMVYLQKENIIDESGMPKERFSAEFPKEGPSILRIQQVVRGDSAAYFCASSPDLTGELFFGEGSRLTVL.

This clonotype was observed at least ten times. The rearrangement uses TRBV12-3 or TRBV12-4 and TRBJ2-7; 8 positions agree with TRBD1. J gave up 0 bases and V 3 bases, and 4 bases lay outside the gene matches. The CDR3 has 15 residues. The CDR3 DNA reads TGTGCCAGCAGTTTGGGACAGGTACCCTCCTACGAGCAGTACTTC. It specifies CASSLGQVPSYEQYF.

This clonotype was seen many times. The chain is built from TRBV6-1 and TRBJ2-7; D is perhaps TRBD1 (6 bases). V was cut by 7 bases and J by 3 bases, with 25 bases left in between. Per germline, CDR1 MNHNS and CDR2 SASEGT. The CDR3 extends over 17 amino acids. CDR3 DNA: TGTGCCAGCACTCAAGGGAGAACCGGGACAAATAACTACGAGCAGTACTTC. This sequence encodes CASTQGRTGTNNYEQYF.